This paragraph reports one T cell receptor (beta chain). The antigen is undetermined. This entry is derived from a study of Ad26.COV2.S vaccination and SARS-CoV-2 variants. Study summary: Donor was in the COV1001 Ad26.COV2.S trial arm.

The study's findings and limits: Higher spike-specific TCR breadth was found in vaccine recipients than in placebo recipients.

The V and J ends lost 6 bases and 0 bases, in that order; junction bases with no gene match: 5. The CDR3 sequence is 14 residues long. Per germline, CDR1 KGHSH and CDR2 LQKENI. The treatment: 15 to 20 received Ad26.COV2.S at low or high dose, single or two shots; 5 received placebo; per-sample allocation not given. Vaccine and placebo recipients were sampled on day 63 after the first injection. Profiled with immunoSEQ multiplex PCR; TCRdb holds only in-frame clones, not every one. The table records hundreds of thousands of clones, about 89% of them present only once. The V and J genes are TRBV18 and TRBJ2-7; 7 positions match TRBD1. The clonotype was recovered from a person aged 18-60 years who received the Ad26.COV2.S COVID-19 vaccine or a placebo. Sequencing was performed on peripheral blood, taken in a trial of Ad26.COV2.S vaccine versus placebo. CDR3 region: CASSPGQSSYEQYF. The CDR3 DNA follows: TGTGCCAGCTCGCCGGGACAGAGCTCCTACGAGCAGTACTTC.